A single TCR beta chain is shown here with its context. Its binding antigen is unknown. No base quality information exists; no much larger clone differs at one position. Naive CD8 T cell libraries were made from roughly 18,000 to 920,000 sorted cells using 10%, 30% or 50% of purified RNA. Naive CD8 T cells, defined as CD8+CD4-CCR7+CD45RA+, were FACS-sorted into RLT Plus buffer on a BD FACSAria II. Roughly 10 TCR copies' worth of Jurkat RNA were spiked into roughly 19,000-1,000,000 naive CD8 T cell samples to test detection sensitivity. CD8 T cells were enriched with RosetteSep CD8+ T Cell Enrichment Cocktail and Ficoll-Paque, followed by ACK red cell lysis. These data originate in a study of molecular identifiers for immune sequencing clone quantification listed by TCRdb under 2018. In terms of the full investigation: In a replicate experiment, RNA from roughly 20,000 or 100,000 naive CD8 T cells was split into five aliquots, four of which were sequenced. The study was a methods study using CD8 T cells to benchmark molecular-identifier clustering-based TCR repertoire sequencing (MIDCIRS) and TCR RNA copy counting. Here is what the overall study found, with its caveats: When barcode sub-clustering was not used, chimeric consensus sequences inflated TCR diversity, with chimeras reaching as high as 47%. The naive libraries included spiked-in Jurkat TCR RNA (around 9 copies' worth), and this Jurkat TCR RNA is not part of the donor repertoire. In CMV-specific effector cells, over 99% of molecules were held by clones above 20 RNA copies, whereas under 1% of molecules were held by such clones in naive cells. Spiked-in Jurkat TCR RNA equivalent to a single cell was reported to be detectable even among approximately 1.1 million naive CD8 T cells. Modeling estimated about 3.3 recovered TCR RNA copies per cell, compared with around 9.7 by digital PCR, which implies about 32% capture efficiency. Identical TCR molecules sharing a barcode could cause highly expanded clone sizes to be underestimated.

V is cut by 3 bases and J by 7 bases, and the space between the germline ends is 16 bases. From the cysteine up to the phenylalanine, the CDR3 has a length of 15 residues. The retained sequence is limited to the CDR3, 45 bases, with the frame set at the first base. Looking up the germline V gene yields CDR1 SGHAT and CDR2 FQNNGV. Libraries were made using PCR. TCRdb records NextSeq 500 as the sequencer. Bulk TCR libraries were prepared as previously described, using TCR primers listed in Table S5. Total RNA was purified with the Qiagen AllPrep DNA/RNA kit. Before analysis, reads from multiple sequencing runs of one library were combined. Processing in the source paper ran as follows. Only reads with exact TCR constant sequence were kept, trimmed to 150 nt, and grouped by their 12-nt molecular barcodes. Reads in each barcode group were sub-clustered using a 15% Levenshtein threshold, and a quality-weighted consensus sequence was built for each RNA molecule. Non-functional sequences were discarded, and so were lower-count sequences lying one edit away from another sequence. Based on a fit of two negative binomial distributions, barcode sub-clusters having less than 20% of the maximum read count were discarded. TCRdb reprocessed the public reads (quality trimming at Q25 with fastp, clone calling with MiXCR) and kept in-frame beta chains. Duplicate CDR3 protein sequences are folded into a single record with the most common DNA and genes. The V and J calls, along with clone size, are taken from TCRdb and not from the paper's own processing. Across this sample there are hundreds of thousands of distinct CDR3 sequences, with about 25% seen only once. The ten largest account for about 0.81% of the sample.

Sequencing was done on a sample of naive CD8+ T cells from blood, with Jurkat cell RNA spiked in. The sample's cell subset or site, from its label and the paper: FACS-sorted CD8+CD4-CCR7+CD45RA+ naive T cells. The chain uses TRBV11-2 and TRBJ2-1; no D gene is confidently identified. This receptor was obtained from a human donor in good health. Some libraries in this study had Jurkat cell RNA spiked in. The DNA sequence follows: TGTGCCAGCAGCTTCTCCCGGCCCATAGGAAATGAGCAGTTCTTC. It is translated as CASSFSRPIGNEQFF.